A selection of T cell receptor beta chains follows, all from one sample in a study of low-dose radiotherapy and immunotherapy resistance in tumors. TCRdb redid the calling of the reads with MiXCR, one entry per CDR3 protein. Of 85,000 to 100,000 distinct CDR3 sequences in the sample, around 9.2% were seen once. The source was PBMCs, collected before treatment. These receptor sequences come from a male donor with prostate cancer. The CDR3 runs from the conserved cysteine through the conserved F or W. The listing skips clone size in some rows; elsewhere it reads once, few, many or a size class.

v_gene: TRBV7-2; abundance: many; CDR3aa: CASSLSIAAGGTDTQYF
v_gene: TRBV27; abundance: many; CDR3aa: CASSFLTSGSTYEQYF
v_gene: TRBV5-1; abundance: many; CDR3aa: CASSLSGTGRYEQYF
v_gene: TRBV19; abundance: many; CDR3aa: CASSEVRTEAFF
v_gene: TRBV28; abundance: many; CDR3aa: CASYAIPGTGNSGNTIYF
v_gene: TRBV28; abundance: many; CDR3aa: CASSLANYYEQYF
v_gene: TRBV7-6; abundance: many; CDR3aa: CASSPGTSTYEQYF
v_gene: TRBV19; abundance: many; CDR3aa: CASSSMGTGTDTQYF
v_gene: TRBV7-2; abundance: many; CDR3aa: CASSLSQGMNTEAFF
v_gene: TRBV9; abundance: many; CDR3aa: CASSMTATNTEAFF
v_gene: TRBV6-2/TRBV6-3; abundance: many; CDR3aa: CASSYSGGRNQPQHF
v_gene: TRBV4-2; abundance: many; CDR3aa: CASSQDHGRLVGLEKLFF
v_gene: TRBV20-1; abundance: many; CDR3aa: CSASTQGPNYGYTF
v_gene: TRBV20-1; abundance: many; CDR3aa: CSAVRGAANEKLFF
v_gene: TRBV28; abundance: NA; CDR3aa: CASSQAPSGSYEQYF